The 2 T cell receptor beta chains in this list originate from one sample, sequenced in a study of OX40 agonist ivuxolimab in advanced cancers. The data were produced by immunoSEQ multiplex PCR, yet TCRdb's version contains in-frame clones alone and is incomplete. Here the sample spans around 60,000 clones, about 76% being singletons. The sequenced sample was CD4+ or CD8+ T cells sorted from blood, obtained in a trial of the OX40 agonist ivuxolimab. The receptors derive from an adult with an advanced solid tumor such as melanoma, head and neck, liver or kidney cancer.

The genes are TRBV7-9 and TRBJ1-3; TRBD1 matches 9 bases. The CDR3 totals 14 residues. V was pared by 5 bases and J by 8 bases, with 7 bases of the junction left unmatched. The germline CDR1 and CDR2 sequences are SEHNR and FQNEAQ (reference sequence). The CDR3 is CASSMGQGFDTIYF. Written as DNA, the CDR3 is TGTGCCAGCAGCATGGGACAGGGCTTTGACACCATATATTTT.

The chain uses TRBV7-3 and TRBJ1-1, with D unclear. This CDR3 comprises 14 residues. Germline CDR1 SGHTA, CDR2 FQGTGA. The V and J ends lost 5 bases and 1 base respectively, with 11 bases between them. CDR3 sequence (DNA): TGTGCCAGCAGCCCCTCACTGTCGAACACTGAAGCTTTCTTT. This gives the protein CASSPSLSNTEAFF.